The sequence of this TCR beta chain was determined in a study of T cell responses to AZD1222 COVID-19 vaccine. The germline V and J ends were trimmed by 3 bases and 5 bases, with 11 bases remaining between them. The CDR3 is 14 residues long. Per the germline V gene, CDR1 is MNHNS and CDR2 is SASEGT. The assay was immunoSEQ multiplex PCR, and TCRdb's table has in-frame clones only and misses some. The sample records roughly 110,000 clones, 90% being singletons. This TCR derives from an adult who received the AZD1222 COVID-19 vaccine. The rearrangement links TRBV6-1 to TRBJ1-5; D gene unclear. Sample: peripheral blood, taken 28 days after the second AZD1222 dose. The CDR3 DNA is TGTGCCAGCAGTGAGCGTGGGTGGTATCAGCCCCAGCATTTT. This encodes CASSERGWYQPQHF.